The rows below give T cell receptor beta chains drawn from one sample of a study of T-cell memory formation after mild COVID-19. TCRdb independently ran MiXCR on the 5' RACE reads; one entry per CDR3 protein. Of about 130,000 distinct CDR3 sequences listed, roughly a quarter are singletons. Sequencing was done on a sample of PBMCs or a T cell subset sorted from them (not recorded which). The receptors stem from an adult woman who had mild COVID-19 (a few samples of this study predate the infection). Cell type and time point are not known. Each CDR3 is given with its conserved first and last residue. The D gene is left open where the match is weak. A clone size is listed for some rows: how often the clone was seen (once, few, many), or a class if it is expanded.

CASSLSATGETQYF TGTGCCAGCAGCTTATCCGCAACGGGGGAGACCCAGTACTTC - once TRBJ2-5 14 TRBV7-9
CASSPLAADTQYF TGTGCCAGCAGTCCCTTAGCGGCAGATACGCAGTATTTT - - TRBJ2-3 13 TRBV12-3/TRBV12-4
CASSLGQGTNTGELFF TGTGCCAGCAGCTTAGGGCAGGGGACGAACACCGGGGAGCTGTTTTTT - - TRBJ2-2 16 TRBV7-6
CASSQDSGGPRNEQFF TGCGCCAGCAGCCAAGATTCGGGGGGCCCGCGCAATGAGCAGTTCTTC - - TRBJ2-1 16 TRBV4-1
CASSLTGGVTDTQYF TGTGCCAGCAGTTTGACGGGCGGGGTCACAGATACGCAGTATTTT - few TRBJ2-3 15 TRBV6-5
CASSLLLGSDTFYEQYF TGTGCCAGCAGCTTATTACTCGGTTCAGATACTTTCTACGAGCAGTACTTC - - TRBJ2-7 17 TRBV7-2
CASSLAGGVNTEAFF TGCGCCAGCAGCTTGGCTGGGGGAGTGAACACTGAAGCTTTCTTT - - TRBJ1-1 15 TRBV5-1
CASSESYLAAYNEQFF TGTGCCAGCAGTGAAAGCTACCTAGCCGCTTACAATGAGCAGTTCTTC - few TRBJ2-1 16 TRBV2
CASSSPSTGVYEQYF TGCGCCAGCAGTAGCCCCAGCACAGGGGTGTACGAGCAGTACTTC TRBD1 few TRBJ2-7 15 TRBV5-1
CASSYLIEEQYF TGTGCCAGCAGTTATTTAATCGAAGAGCAGTACTTC - few TRBJ2-7 12 TRBV6-2/TRBV6-3
CASSPSRPTDTQYF TGCGCCAGCAGCCCATCACGGCCCACAGATACGCAGTATTTT - - TRBJ2-3 14 TRBV4-1
CASTFGQGSNTEAFF TGTGCCAGCACCTTCGGACAGGGGTCGAACACTGAAGCTTTCTTT TRBD1 few TRBJ1-1 15 TRBV7-6
CAWSGTGPNEQFF TGTGCCTGGAGCGGGACAGGGCCAAATGAGCAGTTCTTC TRBD1 - TRBJ2-1 13 TRBV30
CASSPPRAHQETQYF TGTGCCAGCAGTCCCCCGCGGGCGCATCAAGAGACCCAGTACTTC - - TRBJ2-5 15 TRBV12-3/TRBV12-4
CASSLPSGGTNTGELFF TGTGCCAGCAGCTTACCTAGCGGGGGGACGAACACCGGGGAGCTGTTTTTT TRBD2 few TRBJ2-2 17 TRBV7-6
CASSVATGQGGYEQYF TGTGCCAGCAGCGTAGCTACGGGACAGGGGGGATACGAGCAGTACTTC TRBD1 - TRBJ2-7 16 TRBV9
CASSLGSRMDEQFF TGTGCCAGCAGCCTAGGGAGTAGGATGGATGAGCAGTTCTTC - few TRBJ2-1 14 TRBV9
CSVEISKYYEQYF TGCAGCGTTGAGATCTCAAAATACTACGAGCAGTACTTC - few TRBJ2-7 13 TRBV29-1
CASSLAGGTGNTIYF TGTGCCAGCAGCTTAGCAGGGGGAACTGGAAACACCATATATTTT - medium-sized TRBJ1-3 15 TRBV7-8
CASSQGDGPGELFF TGTGCCAGCAGCCAAGGAGACGGTCCCGGGGAGCTGTTTTTT - few TRBJ2-2 14 TRBV4-2
CASYPTGPTEAFF TGTGCCAGCTATCCGACAGGCCCTACTGAAGCTTTCTTT - few TRBJ1-1 13 TRBV6-1
CASNQGRDYTF TGTGCCAGCAACCAGGGTAGGGACTACACCTTC - few TRBJ1-2 11 TRBV9
CSVVIAVLDPYEQYF TGCAGCGTTGTAATAGCGGTACTAGACCCCTACGAGCAGTACTTC - - TRBJ2-7 15 TRBV29-1
CASSYPWPRSGNTIYF TGCGCCAGCAGCTACCCGTGGCCGCGCTCTGGAAACACCATATATTTT - - TRBJ1-3 16 TRBV4-1
CASSLEGIGYTF TGTGCCAGCAGCTTGGAGGGAATCGGCTACACCTTC - - TRBJ1-2 12 TRBV5-5
CASSVDVDRRNQPQHF TGTGCCAGCAGCGTAGATGTGGACAGGCGGAATCAGCCCCAGCATTTT TRBD1 few TRBJ1-5 16 TRBV7-2
CSVEDRMRGATTEAFF TGCAGCGTTGAAGATCGGATGAGAGGGGCTACCACTGAAGCTTTCTTT - few TRBJ1-1 16 TRBV29-1
CASSGHGSGDYEQYF TGTGCCAGCAGTGGACACGGAAGCGGAGACTACGAGCAGTACTTC - - TRBJ2-7 15 TRBV12-3/TRBV12-4
CSVPRGNEQFF TGCAGCGTCCCCAGGGGCAATGAGCAGTTCTTC - - TRBJ2-1 11 TRBV29-1
CASSLASDSSYNEQFF TGCGCCAGCAGCTTGGCCTCGGACAGCTCCTACAATGAGCAGTTCTTC - few TRBJ2-1 16 TRBV5-1
CASSHTGVIDYGYTF TGCGCCAGCAGCCACACAGGGGTTATAGACTATGGCTACACCTTC TRBD1 - TRBJ1-2 15 TRBV4-1
CASPHKNSGANVLTF TGTGCCAGCCCCCATAAAAACTCTGGGGCCAACGTCCTGACTTTC - - TRBJ2-6 15 TRBV7-9
CASSLGTSPRADTQYF TGCGCCAGCAGCTTGGGAACCTCTCCGCGGGCAGATACGCAGTATTTT - - TRBJ2-3 16 TRBV5-1
CSATGTVNTEAFF TGCAGTGCCACCGGGACAGTGAACACTGAAGCTTTCTTT TRBD1 few TRBJ1-1 13 TRBV20-1
CAWSAGQGAYEQYF TGTGCCTGGAGTGCGGGACAGGGGGCTTACGAGCAGTACTTC TRBD1 few TRBJ2-7 14 TRBV30